This T cell receptor beta chain was documented in a study of blood T cell repertoires in COVID-19. Study-wide background: COVID-19 samples collected from the United States, Italy and Spain covered acute and convalescent phases. In each case, the material was cDNA or gDNA derived from T cells, B-cell-depleted T cells, or PBMCs.

Looked up from germline, CDR1 is MNHEY and CDR2 is SVGAGI. The CDR3 contains 14 residues. V was cut by 0 bases and J by 2 bases, with 6 bases left in between. Per the original data handling: Amplified reference gene primers provided the basis for estimating nucleated cell counts. TCRdb's table, derived via immunoSEQ multiplex PCR, lists solely in-frame clones and lacks some. V and J calls and clone size are copied from that table; D and trimming were computed from the DNA. The table records some 90,000 clones, just over 90% of them present only once. The TCR was taken from a woman aged 50 to 60 in a cohort sampled during active COVID-19. V and J are TRBV6-5 and TRBJ2-3; D not resolved. The sequenced sample consisted of peripheral blood. The CDR3 DNA sequence: TGTGCCAGCAGTTACTCCGGGTTCACAGATACGCAGTATTTT. Amino acid sequence: CASSYSGFTDTQYF.